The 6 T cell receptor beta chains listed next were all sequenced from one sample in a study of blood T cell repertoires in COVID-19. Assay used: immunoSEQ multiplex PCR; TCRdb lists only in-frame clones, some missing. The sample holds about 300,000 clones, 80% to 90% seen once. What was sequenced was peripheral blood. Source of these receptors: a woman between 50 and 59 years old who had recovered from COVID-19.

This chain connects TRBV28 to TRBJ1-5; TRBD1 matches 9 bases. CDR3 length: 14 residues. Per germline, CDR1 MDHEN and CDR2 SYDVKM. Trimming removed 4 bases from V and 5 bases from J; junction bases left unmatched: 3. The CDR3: CASSSTGGDQPQHF. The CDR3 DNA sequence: TGTGCCAGCAGTTCGACAGGGGGGGATCAGCCCCAGCATTTT.

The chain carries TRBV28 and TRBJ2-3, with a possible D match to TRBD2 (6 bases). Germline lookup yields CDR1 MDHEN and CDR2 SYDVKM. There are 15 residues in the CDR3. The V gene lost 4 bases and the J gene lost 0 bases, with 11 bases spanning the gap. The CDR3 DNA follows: TGTGCCAGCAGTTCGAGCGGGCTTAGCACAGATACGCAGTATTTT. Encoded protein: CASSSSGLSTDTQYF.

The CDR3 DNA is TGTGCCAGCAGACCGGGACTAGCGCTTTCCTACGAGCAGTACTTC. It is translated as CASRPGLALSYEQYF. The chain recombines TRBV6-5 with TRBJ2-7; 10 bases are a match to TRBD2. This CDR3 spans 15 amino acids. V was clipped by 6 bases and J by 1 base; unmatched bases: 6. In germline, CDR1 is MNHEY, CDR2 SVGAGI.

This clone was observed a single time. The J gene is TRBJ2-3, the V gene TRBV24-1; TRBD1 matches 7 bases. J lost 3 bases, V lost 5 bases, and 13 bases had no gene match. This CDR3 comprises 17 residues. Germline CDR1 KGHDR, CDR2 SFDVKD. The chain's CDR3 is CATSAQGTAVSTDTQYF. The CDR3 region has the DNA TGTGCCACCAGTGCCCAAGGGACAGCGGTTTCGACAGATACGCAGTATTTT.

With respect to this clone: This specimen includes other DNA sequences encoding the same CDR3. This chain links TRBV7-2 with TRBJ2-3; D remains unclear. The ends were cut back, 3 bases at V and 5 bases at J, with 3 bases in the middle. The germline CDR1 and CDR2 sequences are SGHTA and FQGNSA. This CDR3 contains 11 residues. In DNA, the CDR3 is TGTGCCAGCAGCTTCCGAGATACGCAGTATTTT. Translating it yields CASSFRDTQYF.

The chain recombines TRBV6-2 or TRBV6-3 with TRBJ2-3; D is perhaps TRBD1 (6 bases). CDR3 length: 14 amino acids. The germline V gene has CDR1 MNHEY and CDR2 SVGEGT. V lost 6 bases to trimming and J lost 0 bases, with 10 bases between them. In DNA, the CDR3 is TGTGCCAGCAGCCCGGACAGAAGCACAGATACGCAGTATTTT. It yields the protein CASSPDRSTDTQYF.